This TCR beta chain was captured in a study of shared clonotypes between healthy human individuals. Study observations and caveats: An effect of sequencing depth on clonotype sharing among donors was expected.

Of note for this clone: Antigen: not known.

CDR3 length: 15 residues. Germline V gene data show CDR1 as SGHRS and CDR2 as YFSETQ. The V end was cut by 0 bases, the J end by 3 bases, with 13 bases between. Around 29,000 T cell genomes, or approximately 0.3 ug DNA, went into unsorted PBMC replicate PCRs. Repertoires were generated with immunoSEQ multiplex PCR, while TCRdb's copy carries only in-frame clones and drops some. This table holds 450,000 to 500,000 clones, 70% to 80% found once. The TCR sequence derives from a woman in her 40s in good health. Some clones in this sample may be carry-over from other donors' samples. This chain connects TRBV5-1 to TRBJ2-7; no firm D call. Sequencing was carried out using PBMCs. This CDR3 reads CASSLGTANYYEQYF. CDR3 nucleotide sequence: TGCGCCAGCAGCTTGGGGACCGCAAACTACTACGAGCAGTACTTC.